This T cell receptor beta chain comes out of a study of graft-versus-host responses after intestinal transplantation. Study context: Each transplant was multivisceral, liver-intestinal, or isolated intestinal. Induction with anti-thymocyte globulin, then tacrolimus and steroids for roughly three years, was given to all recipients. Study-level findings and limits: Recipient-marrow GvH clones were detected, some having first appeared in ileum or blood.

Trimming took off 2 bases at V and 3 bases at J, with 12 bases between the two ends. The germline gives CDR1 MDHEN, CDR2 SYDVKM. The CDR3 contains 15 residues. Generated by immunoSEQ multiplex PCR, the TCRdb table keeps only in-frame clones and is missing some. The sample has more than 80,000 clones; around 83% are singletons. About this clone itself: The antigen remains unidentified.

This TCR derives from a human donor who received an intestinal transplant. The input for sequencing was unstimulated CD8+ T cells sorted from spleen or lymph node cells, taken before intestinal transplant. The chain carries TRBV28 and TRBJ2-3; D possibly corresponds to TRBD2 (6 bases). CDR3 nucleotides: TGTGCCAGCAGTTTAATGCCGGGAGCGACAGATACGCAGTATTTT. Protein: CASSLMPGATDTQYF.